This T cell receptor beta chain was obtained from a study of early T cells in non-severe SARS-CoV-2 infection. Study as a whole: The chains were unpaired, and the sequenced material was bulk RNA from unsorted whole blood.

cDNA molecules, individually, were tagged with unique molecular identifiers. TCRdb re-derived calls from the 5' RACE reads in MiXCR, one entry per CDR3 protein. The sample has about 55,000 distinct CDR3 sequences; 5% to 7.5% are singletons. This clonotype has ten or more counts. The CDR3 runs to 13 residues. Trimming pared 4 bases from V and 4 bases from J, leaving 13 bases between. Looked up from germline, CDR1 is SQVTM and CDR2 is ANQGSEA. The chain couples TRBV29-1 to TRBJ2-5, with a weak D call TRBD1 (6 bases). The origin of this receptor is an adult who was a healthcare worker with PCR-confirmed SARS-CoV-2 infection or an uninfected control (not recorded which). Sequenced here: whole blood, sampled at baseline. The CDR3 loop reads CSVVTGSRETQYF. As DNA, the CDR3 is TGCAGCGTTGTCACAGGGTCCCGAGAGACCCAGTACTTC. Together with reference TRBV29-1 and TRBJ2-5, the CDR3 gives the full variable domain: SAVISQKPSRDICQRGTSLTIQCQVDSQVTMMFWYRQQPGQSLTLIATANQGSEATYESGFVIDKFPISRPNLTFSTLTVSNMSPEDSSIYLCSVVTGSRETQYFGPGTRLLVL.